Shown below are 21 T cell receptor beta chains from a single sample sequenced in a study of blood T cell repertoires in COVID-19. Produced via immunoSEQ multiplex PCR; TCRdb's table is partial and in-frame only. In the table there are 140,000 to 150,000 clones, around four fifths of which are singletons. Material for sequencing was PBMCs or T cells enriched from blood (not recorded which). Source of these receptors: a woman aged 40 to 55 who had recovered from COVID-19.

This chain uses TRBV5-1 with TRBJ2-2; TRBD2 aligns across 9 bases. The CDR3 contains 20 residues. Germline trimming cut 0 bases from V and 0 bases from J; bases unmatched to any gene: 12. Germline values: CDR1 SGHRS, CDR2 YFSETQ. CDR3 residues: CASSLGPASSGVANTGELFF. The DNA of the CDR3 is TGCGCCAGCAGCTTGGGCCCCGCTTCTAGCGGGGTCGCGAACACCGGGGAGCTGTTTTTT.

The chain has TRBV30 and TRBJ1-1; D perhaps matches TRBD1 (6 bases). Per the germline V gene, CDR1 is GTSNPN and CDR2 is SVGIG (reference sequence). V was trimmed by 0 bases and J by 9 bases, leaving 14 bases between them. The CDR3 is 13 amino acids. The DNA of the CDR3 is TGTGCCTGGAGTGTACGAGGTCAGGGGCAAGCTTTCTTT. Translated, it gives CAWSVRGQGQAFF.

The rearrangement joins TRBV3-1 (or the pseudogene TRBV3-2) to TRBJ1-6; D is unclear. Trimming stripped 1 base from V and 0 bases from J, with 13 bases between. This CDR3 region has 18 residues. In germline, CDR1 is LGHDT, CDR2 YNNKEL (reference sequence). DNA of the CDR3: TGTGCCAGCAGCCAAGCGGTTATATCGAGCTCCTATAATTCACCCCTCCACTTT. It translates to CASSQAVISSSYNSPLHF.

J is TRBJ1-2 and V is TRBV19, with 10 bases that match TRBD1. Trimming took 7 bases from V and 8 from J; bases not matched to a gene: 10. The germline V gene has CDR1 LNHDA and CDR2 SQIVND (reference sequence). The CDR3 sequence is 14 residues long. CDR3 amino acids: CASIPGQGLGGYTF. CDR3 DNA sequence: TGTGCCAGTATTCCGGGACAGGGGCTTGGAGGCTACACCTTC.

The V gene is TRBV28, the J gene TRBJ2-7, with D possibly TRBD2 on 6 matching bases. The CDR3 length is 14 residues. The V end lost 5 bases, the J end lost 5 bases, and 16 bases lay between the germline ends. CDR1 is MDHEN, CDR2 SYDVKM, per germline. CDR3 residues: CASSPELGGNEQYF. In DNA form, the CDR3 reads TGTGCCAGCAGTCCCGAACTGGGGGGAAACGAGCAGTACTTC.

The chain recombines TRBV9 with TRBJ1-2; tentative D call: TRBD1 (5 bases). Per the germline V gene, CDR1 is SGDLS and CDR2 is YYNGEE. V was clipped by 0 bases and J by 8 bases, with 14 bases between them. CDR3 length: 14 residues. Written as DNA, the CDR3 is TGTGCCAGCAGCGTAGAAGCAGGGCGTGGCGGCTACACCTTC. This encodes CASSVEAGRGGYTF.

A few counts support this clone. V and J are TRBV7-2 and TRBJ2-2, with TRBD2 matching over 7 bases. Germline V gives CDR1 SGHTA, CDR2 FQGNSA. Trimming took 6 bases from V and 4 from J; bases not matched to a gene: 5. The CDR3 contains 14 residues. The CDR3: CASRGGGFTGELFF. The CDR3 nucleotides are TGTGCCAGCAGGGGCGGGGGTTTCACCGGGGAGCTGTTTTTT. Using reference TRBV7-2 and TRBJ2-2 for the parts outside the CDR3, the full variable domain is GAGVSQSPSNKVTEKGKDVELRCDPISGHTALYWYRQSLGQGLEFLIYFQGNSAPDKSGLPSDRFSAERTGGSVSTLTIQRTQQEDSAVYLCASRGGGFTGELFFGEGSRLTVL.

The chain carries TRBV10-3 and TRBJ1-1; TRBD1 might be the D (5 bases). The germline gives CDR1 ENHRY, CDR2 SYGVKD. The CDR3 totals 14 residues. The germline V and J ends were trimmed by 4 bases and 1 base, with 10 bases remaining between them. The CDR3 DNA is TGTGCCATCAGTGTTGACAGAACGAACACTGAAGCTTTCTTT. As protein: CAISVDRTNTEAFF.

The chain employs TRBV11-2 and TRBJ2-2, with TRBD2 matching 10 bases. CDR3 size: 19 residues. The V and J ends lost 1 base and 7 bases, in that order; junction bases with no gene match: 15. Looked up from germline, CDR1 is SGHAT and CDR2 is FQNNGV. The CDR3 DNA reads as TGTGCCAGCAGCTTAGTAACGGGTCTAGCGGGGGACCCAAGCGGGGAGCTGTTTTTT. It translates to CASSLVTGLAGDPSGELFF.

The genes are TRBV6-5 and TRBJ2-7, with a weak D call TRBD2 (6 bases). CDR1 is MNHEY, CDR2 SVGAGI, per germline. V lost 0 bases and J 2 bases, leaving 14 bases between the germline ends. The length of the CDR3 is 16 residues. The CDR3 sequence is CASSYSAGGSTYEQYF. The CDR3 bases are TGTGCCAGCAGTTACTCTGCCGGGGGAAGTACCTACGAGCAGTACTTC.

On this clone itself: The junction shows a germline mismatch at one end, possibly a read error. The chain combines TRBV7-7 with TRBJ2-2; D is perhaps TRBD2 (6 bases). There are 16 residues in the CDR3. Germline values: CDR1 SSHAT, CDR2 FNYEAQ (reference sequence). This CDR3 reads CASRMIPGDSTGELFF. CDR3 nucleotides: TGTGCTAGCAGAATGATCCCGGGGGATAGCACCGGGGAGCTGTTTTTT.

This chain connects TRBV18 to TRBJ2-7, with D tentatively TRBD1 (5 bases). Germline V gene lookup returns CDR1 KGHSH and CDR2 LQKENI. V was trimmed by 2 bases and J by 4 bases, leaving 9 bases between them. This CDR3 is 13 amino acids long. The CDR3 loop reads CASSPDSNYEQYF. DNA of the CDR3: TGTGCCAGCTCACCAGACAGTAATTACGAGCAGTACTTC. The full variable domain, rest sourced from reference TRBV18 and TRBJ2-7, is NAGVMQNPRHLVRRRGQEARLRCSPMKGHSHVYWYRQLPEEGLKFMVYLQKENIIDESGMPKERFSAEFPKEGPSILRIQQVVRGDSAAYFCASSPDSNYEQYFGPGTRLTVT.

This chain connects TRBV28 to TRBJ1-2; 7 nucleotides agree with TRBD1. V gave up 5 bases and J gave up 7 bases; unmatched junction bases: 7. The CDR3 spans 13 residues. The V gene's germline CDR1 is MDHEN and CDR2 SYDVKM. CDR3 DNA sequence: TGTGCCAGCAGTCCGCCCGACAGGGCTGGCTACACCTTC. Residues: CASSPPDRAGYTF.

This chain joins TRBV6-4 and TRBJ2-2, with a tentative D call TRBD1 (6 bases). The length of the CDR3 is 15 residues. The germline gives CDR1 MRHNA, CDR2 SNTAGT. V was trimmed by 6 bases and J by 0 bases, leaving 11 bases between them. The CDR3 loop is CASRAQGANTGELFF. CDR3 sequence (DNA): TGTGCCAGCAGGGCACAGGGAGCGAACACCGGGGAGCTGTTTTTT.

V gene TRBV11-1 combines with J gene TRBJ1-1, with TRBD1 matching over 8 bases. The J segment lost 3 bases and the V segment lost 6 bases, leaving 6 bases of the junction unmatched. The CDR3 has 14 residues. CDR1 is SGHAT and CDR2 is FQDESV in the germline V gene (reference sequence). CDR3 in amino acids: CASSWTGSDTEAFF. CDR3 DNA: TGTGCCAGCAGTTGGACAGGGAGTGACACTGAAGCTTTCTTT. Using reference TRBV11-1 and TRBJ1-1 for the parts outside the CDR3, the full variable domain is EAEVAQSPRYKITEKSQAVAFWCDPISGHATLYWYRQILGQGPELLVQFQDESVVDDSQLPKDRFSAERLKGVDSTLKIQPAELGDSAMYLCASSWTGSDTEAFFGQGTRLTVV.

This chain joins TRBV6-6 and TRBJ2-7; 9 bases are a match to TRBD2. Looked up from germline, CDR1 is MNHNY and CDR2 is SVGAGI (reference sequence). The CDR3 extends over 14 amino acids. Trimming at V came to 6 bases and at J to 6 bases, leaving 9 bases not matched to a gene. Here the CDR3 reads CASSPSGIVGEQYF. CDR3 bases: TGTGCCAGCAGCCCTAGCGGGATAGTGGGCGAGCAGTACTTC.

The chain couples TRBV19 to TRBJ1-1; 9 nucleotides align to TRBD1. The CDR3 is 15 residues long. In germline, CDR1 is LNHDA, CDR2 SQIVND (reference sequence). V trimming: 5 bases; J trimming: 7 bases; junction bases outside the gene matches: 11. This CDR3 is CASSLGQGIRGEAFF. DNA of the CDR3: TGTGCCAGTAGTCTGGGACAGGGAATTCGCGGTGAAGCTTTCTTT.

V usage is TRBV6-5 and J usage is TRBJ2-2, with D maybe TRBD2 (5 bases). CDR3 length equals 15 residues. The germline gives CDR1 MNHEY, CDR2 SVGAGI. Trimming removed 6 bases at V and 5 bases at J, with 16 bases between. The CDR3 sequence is CASSPRPGLTGELFF. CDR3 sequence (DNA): TGTGCCAGCAGCCCCCGCCCGGGATTGACCGGGGAGCTGTTTTTT.

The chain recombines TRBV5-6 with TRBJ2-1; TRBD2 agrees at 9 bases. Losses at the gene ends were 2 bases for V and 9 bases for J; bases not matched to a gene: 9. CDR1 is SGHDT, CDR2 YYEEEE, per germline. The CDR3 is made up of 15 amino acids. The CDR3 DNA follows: TGTGCCAGCAGCTTTCGGGCTAGCGGGATGGGTGAGCAGTTCTTC. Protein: CASSFRASGMGEQFF.

The CDR3 protein is CASSPDRGRQNSPLHF. Here the CDR3 DNA reads TGTGCCAGCAGCCCGGACAGGGGGCGACAGAATTCACCCCTCCACTTT. The chain combines TRBV3-1 (or the pseudogene TRBV3-2) with TRBJ1-6; TRBD1 matches at 11 bases. Germline V gene data show CDR1 as LGHDT and CDR2 as YNNKEL (reference sequence). The CDR3 sequence is 16 residues long. V was clipped by 4 bases and J by 7 bases; unmatched bases: 6.

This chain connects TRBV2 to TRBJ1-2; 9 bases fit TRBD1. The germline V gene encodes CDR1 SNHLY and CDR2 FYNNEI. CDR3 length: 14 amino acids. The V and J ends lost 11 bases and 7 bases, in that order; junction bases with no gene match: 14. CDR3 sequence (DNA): TGTGCCTCGACTGGGATACAGGGGGCGTCTGGCTACACCTTC. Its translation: CASTGIQGASGYTF.